These 27 T cell receptor beta chains came from one sample sequenced in a study of control samples from healthy donors and cancer patients. The data were produced by immunoSEQ multiplex PCR, yet TCRdb's version contains in-frame clones alone and is incomplete. The sample lists approximately 130,000 clones, roughly nine tenths occurring once. Source material: blood. Source of these receptors: a man aged 50 to 60 in good health.

In the case of this clone: At one of its ends the junction is not consistent with the germline gene, which may arise from a read error. Here the CDR3 DNA reads TGTGCCGGCAGTTACGTGTTGAACACTGAAGCTTTCTTT. Translation: CAGSYVLNTEAFF. This chain uses TRBV6-5 with TRBJ1-1; D is unclear. Germline-derived CDR1 and CDR2 are MNHEY and SVGAGI. The CDR3 contains 13 residues.

The rearrangement links TRBV6-5 to TRBJ2-7, with TRBD1 matching over 9 bases. The trim removed 8 bases at V and 2 bases at J, leaving 4 bases unmatched. The CDR3 extends over 13 amino acids. The V gene's germline CDR1 is MNHEY and CDR2 SVGAGI. For the CDR3, the DNA is TGTGCCAGCTCGGGACAGGGTCCCTACGAGCAGTACTTC. It is translated as CASSGQGPYEQYF.

The chain carries TRBV5-4 and TRBJ2-1; TRBD1 matches at 9 bases. The trim removed 3 bases at V and 1 base at J, leaving 8 bases unmatched. CDR3 length equals 17 residues. Germline-derived CDR1 and CDR2 are SGHNT and YYREEE (reference sequence). For the CDR3, the DNA is TGTGCCAGCAGCTCTGCGCCGGGACAGGGTTCCTACAATGAGCAGTTCTTC. As protein: CASSSAPGQGSYNEQFF.

The V gene is TRBV4-2, the J gene TRBJ1-2; 7 bases match TRBD1. J lost 5 bases, V lost 0 bases, and 9 bases had no gene match. CDR3 length: 16 amino acids. The V gene's germline CDR1 is LGHNA and CDR2 YNFKEQ. The CDR3 DNA is TGTGCCAGCAGCCAAGATACAGGGGCAAACGTATATGGCTACACCTTC. Translation gives CASSQDTGANVYGYTF.

The chain joins TRBV5-1 to TRBJ1-4; possible D gene TRBD1, 5 bases. CDR1 is SGHRS and CDR2 is YFSETQ in the germline V gene. V dropped 3 bases and J dropped 4 bases, with 10 bases sitting between them. CDR3 length: 14 residues. The DNA of the CDR3 is TGCGCCAGCAGCTCAGACAGCGTTAATGAAAAACTGTTTTTT. This translates into CASSSDSVNEKLFF.

This rearrangement joins TRBV4-1 to TRBJ1-1; maybe TRBD1 (5 bases). CDR1 is MGHRA, CDR2 YSYEKL, per germline. The CDR3 is 15 amino acids. V was shortened by 2 bases and J by 1 base, with 11 bases between the two germline ends. The CDR3 loop is CASSQQGASNTEAFF. In DNA, the CDR3 is TGCGCCAGCAGCCAACAAGGGGCTTCGAACACTGAAGCTTTCTTT.

V gene TRBV3-1 (or the pseudogene TRBV3-2) combines with J gene TRBJ1-2, with D uncertain. The CDR3 is made up of 12 amino acids. Germline V gene data show CDR1 as LGHDT and CDR2 as YNNKEL (reference sequence). Trimming took off 3 bases at V and 9 bases at J, with 11 bases between the two ends. CDR3 in amino acids: CASSQGTVSYTF. DNA for the CDR3: TGTGCCAGCAGCCAGGGCACGGTAAGCTACACCTTC.

DNA of the CDR3: TGTGCCAGCAGCTTAGGGACAACCCATCAGCCCCAGCATTTT. This translates into CASSLGTTHQPQHF. This chain connects TRBV7-9 to TRBJ1-5, with TRBD1 as a possible D gene (5 bases). From germline, CDR1 is SEHNR and CDR2 FQNEAQ (reference sequence). The germline V and J ends were trimmed by 1 base and 5 bases, with 9 bases remaining between them. This CDR3 has 14 residues.

The gene calls are TRBV7-2 and TRBJ2-7; D might be TRBD1 (6 bases). The V gene lost 2 bases and the J gene lost 4 bases, with 12 bases spanning the gap. Germline CDR1 is SGHTA and CDR2 is FQGNSA. The CDR3 totals 14 residues. CDR3 sequence reads: CASSLSRGGYEQYF. The CDR3 coding sequence is TGTGCCAGCAGCTTATCCAGGGGCGGGTACGAGCAGTACTTC.

The gene calls are TRBV10-3 and TRBJ1-3, with no clear D. This CDR3 spans 13 amino acids. CDR1 and CDR2 from the germline V gene are ENHRY and SYGVKD. V gave up 8 bases and J gave up 0 bases, with 8 bases separating them. The CDR3 coding sequence is TGTGCCATCCAGCAGGTCTCTGGAAACACCATATATTTT. Translated, it gives CAIQQVSGNTIYF.

The genes are TRBV19 and TRBJ1-1; a possible D gene is TRBD1 (5 bases). The CDR3 runs 13 residues. V lost 7 bases and J lost 2, with 11 bases in between. The germline CDR1 and CDR2 sequences are LNHDA and SQIVND (reference sequence). As DNA, the CDR3 is TGTGCCAGTAAGGACACACCCAACACTGAAGCTTTCTTT. Residues: CASKDTPNTEAFF. The whole variable domain, remainder taken from reference TRBV19 and TRBJ1-1, is DGGITQSPKYLFRKEGQNVTLSCEQNLNHDAMYWYRQDPGQGLRLIYYSQIVNDFQKGDIAEGYSVSREKKESFPLTVTSAQKNPTAFYLCASKDTPNTEAFFGQGTRLTVV.

This chain links TRBV19 with TRBJ2-7; weak D call: TRBD1 (6 bases). V was cut by 3 bases and J by 0 bases, with 12 bases left in between. This CDR3 spans 15 amino acids. Germline loops: CDR1 LNHDA, CDR2 SQIVND (reference sequence). The CDR3 reads CASSMEGGPSYEQYF. The CDR3 DNA follows: TGTGCCAGTAGTATGGAAGGGGGACCCTCCTACGAGCAGTACTTC.

The chain is built from TRBV10-3 and TRBJ2-2; 8 bases align to TRBD1. The CDR3 has 15 amino acids. Germline CDR1 is ENHRY and CDR2 is SYGVKD. V was clipped by 11 bases and J by 2 bases; unmatched bases: 10. CDR3 sequence reads: CASMNRGTNTGELFF. The DNA of the CDR3 is TGTGCCTCGATGAACAGGGGGACTAACACCGGGGAGCTGTTTTTT.

This sequence joins TRBV19 and TRBJ1-1; unclear D gene. Per germline, CDR1 LNHDA and CDR2 SQIVND (reference sequence). The CDR3 sequence is 13 residues long. Between the trimmed V and J ends, which lost 3 bases and 5 bases, there was a span of 10 bases. CDR3 nucleotide sequence: TGTGCCAGTAGTATTGTTTCCGGAACTGAAGCTTTCTTT. Translated, it gives CASSIVSGTEAFF.

Here the CDR3 reads CASRPSSYNEQFF. The CDR3 DNA sequence: TGTGCCAGCAGACCTAGTTCCTACAATGAGCAGTTCTTC. This rearrangement joins TRBV6-5 to TRBJ2-1; D gene uncertain. Germline CDR1 reads MNHEY; CDR2 reads SVGAGI. The CDR3 has 13 residues. The ends were cut back, 6 bases at V and 1 base at J, with 7 bases in the middle.

The gene calls are TRBV29-1 and TRBJ1-4; D might be TRBD1 (5 bases). The CDR3 length is 15 residues. V was trimmed by 5 bases and J by 1 base, leaving 14 bases between them. Germline lookup yields CDR1 SQVTM and CDR2 ANQGSEA. The CDR3 region has the DNA TGCAGCGTTTCACCAGGGTCAGGAACTAATGAAAAACTGTTTTTT. Translating it yields CSVSPGSGTNEKLFF.

The table lists this clone with a count of one. This chain links TRBV7-2 with TRBJ2-7; D call uncertain. The V gene's germline CDR1 is SGHTA and CDR2 FQGNSA. The V gene lost 5 bases and the J gene lost 0 bases, with 23 bases spanning the gap. The CDR3 consists of 18 residues. The CDR3 sequence is CASSVGLLTTFSSYEQYF. The CDR3 DNA sequence: TGTGCCAGCAGCGTAGGGCTCTTGACAACTTTTAGCTCCTACGAGCAGTACTTC. Combining the CDR3 with reference TRBV7-2 and TRBJ2-7 gives the whole variable domain GAGVSQSPSNKVTEKGKDVELRCDPISGHTALYWYRQSLGQGLEFLIYFQGNSAPDKSGLPSDRFSAERTGGSVSTLTIQRTQQEDSAVYLCASSVGLLTTFSSYEQYFGPGTRLTVT.

J is TRBJ2-7 and V is TRBV6-5, with D possibly TRBD2 on 5 matching bases. The germline gives CDR1 MNHEY, CDR2 SVGAGI. The ends were cut back, 5 bases at V and 6 bases at J, with 14 bases in the middle. The CDR3 is 13 amino acids. The CDR3 is CASSTNRGFEQYF. CDR3 sequence (DNA): TGTGCCAGCAGTACCAACCGCGGGTTCGAGCAGTACTTC.

The J gene is TRBJ1-1, the V gene TRBV12-3 or TRBV12-4; D is ambiguous. CDR3 size: 12 residues. V was cut by 5 bases and J by 3 bases, with 7 bases left in between. CDR3 sequence reads: CASSPAYTEAFF. The CDR3 bases are TGTGCCAGCAGTCCGGCCTACACTGAAGCTTTCTTT.

The chain combines TRBV19 with TRBJ1-2, with D unresolved. Deletions cut 2 bases from V and 8 bases from J, with 9 bases between. Germline CDR1 is LNHDA and CDR2 is SQIVND (reference sequence). The CDR3 has 12 residues. The CDR3, as DNA: TGTGCCAGTAGTATATTAAGTGGGGGCTACACCTTC. It encodes CASSILSGGYTF.

CDR3 nucleotides: TGCGCCAGCAGCACCGGGACAGGGCTTGGCTATGGCTACACCTTC. Translating it yields CASSTGTGLGYGYTF. V is TRBV4-1 and J is TRBJ1-2, with 9 bases matching TRBD1. J was trimmed by 4 bases and V by 5 bases; bases with no gene match: 8. In germline, CDR1 is MGHRA, CDR2 YSYEKL. The CDR3 is 15 residues long.

The rearrangement uses TRBV20-1 and TRBJ2-7, with 11 bases matching TRBD2. J was trimmed by 3 bases and V by 3 bases; bases with no gene match: 10. Germline loops: CDR1 DFQATT, CDR2 SNEGSKA (reference sequence). The CDR3 sequence is 16 residues long. The CDR3 region has the DNA TGCAGTGCTAGTACAGCTAGCGGGGGGCGAATCTACGAGCAGTACTTC. Residues: CSASTASGGRIYEQYF.

The chain employs TRBV10-3 and TRBJ2-3, with D possibly called TRBD1 or TRBD2 (5 bases each). Germline V lookup: CDR1 ENHRY, CDR2 SYGVKD. Deletions cut 0 bases from V and 8 bases from J, with 6 bases between. This CDR3 comprises 12 residues. The CDR3 here is CAISESRGTQYF. The CDR3 coding sequence is TGTGCCATCAGTGAGTCGAGGGGTACGCAGTATTTT.

The rearrangement links TRBV19 to TRBJ2-5, with a possible D match to TRBD2 (7 bases). The CDR3 loop spans 16 amino acids. Per the germline V gene, CDR1 is LNHDA and CDR2 is SQIVND (reference sequence). The V end was cut by 1 base, the J end by 1 base, with 13 bases between. The CDR3 sequence is CASSIGAGALQETQYF. The CDR3 DNA follows: TGTGCCAGTAGTATAGGGGCGGGGGCCCTCCAAGAGACCCAGTACTTC.

Notes on this clone: Additional DNA sequences in this sample encode the identical CDR3. The DNA for the CDR3 is TGTGCCAGCAGCTTGGGGACAGCCTACGAGCAGTACTTC. Amino acid sequence: CASSLGTAYEQYF. The chain combines TRBV7-2 with TRBJ2-7; 7 bases fit TRBD1. J lost 2 bases, V lost 3 bases, and 1 base had no gene match. This CDR3 is 13 amino acids long. Germline assignment: CDR1 SGHTA and CDR2 FQGNSA.

The rearrangement links TRBV6-1 to TRBJ2-3, with D perhaps matching TRBD1 (5 bases). V lost 1 base and J lost 5, with 13 bases in between. CDR3 length equals 15 residues. Germline CDR1 reads MNHNS; CDR2 reads SASEGT. The CDR3 bases are TGTGCCAGCAGTGAAGTTATCAGGGTAGGAGATACGCAGTATTTT. This gives the protein CASSEVIRVGDTQYF.

V gene TRBV29-1 combines with J gene TRBJ1-2, with D perhaps TRBD1 (5 bases). Germline-derived CDR1 and CDR2 are SQVTM and ANQGSEA. The CDR3 is 14 residues long. The V end was cut by 2 bases, the J end by 4 bases, with 14 bases between. The CDR3 region has the DNA TGCAGCGTTGAATCCCGGTGGACAACCTATGGCTACACCTTC. Amino acids: CSVESRWTTYGYTF.